These 26 T cell receptor beta chains were sequenced from one sample in a study of CD8 T cells in ankylosing spondylitis (TCRdb year 2017). The library was made by 5' RACE. The data were produced on an Illumina HiSeq 2500. TCRdb reanalyzed the raw reads on its own, using fastp at Q25 for trimming and MiXCR for clone calling, and kept in-frame beta chains. A single entry per CDR3 protein holds the most common genes and DNA from its merged rows. The sample table shows under 300,000 distinct CDR3 sequences, and approximately 20% are seen once. The top ten constitute around 30% of the sample. Sequencing was performed on blood, either unsorted or a sorted T cell fraction (not recorded which). These receptor sequences come from a male donor with ankylosing spondylitis or in good health (not recorded which).

The table lists this clonotype with a few counts. This chain uses TRBV5-6 with TRBJ2-1; D call uncertain. CDR1 SGHDT and CDR2 YYEEEE come from the germline V gene. The CDR3 is made up of 14 amino acids. Trimming removed 5 bases at V and 10 bases at J, with 19 bases between. This CDR3 reads CASSLLGFTAEQFF. The CDR3 region has the DNA TGTGCCAGCAGTCTTCTTGGGTTTACGGCGGAGCAGTTCTTC.

The chain recombines TRBV15 with TRBJ2-3, with 7 bases aligning to TRBD2. J lost 5 bases, V lost 1 base, and 12 bases had no gene match. Germline lookup yields CDR1 LNHNV and CDR2 YYDKDF (reference sequence). The CDR3 sequence is 17 residues long. CDR3 region: CATSRVGYLAARDTQYF. CDR3 coding DNA: TGTGCCACCAGCAGAGTGGGATACCTAGCGGCCAGAGATACGCAGTATTTT. The variable domain in full, with the rest retrieved from reference TRBV15 and TRBJ2-3, is DAMVIQNPRYQVTQFGKPVTLSCSQTLNHNVMYWYQQKSSQAPKLLFHYYDKDFNNEADTPDNFQSRRPNTSFCFLDIRSPGLGDTAMYLCATSRVGYLAARDTQYFGPGTRLTVL.

This clonotype was seen only a few times. This chain uses TRBV27 with TRBJ2-1; D is perhaps TRBD1 (8 bases). Germline values: CDR1 MNHEY, CDR2 SMNVEV (reference sequence). The CDR3 runs to 15 residues. Trimming took off 5 bases at V and 5 bases at J, with 16 bases between the two ends. The CDR3 spells CASSTWTGRDNEQFF. In DNA form, the CDR3 reads TGTGCCAGCAGTACCTGGACAGGGAGGGACAATGAGCAGTTCTTC.

This clonotype was recorded once. This rearrangement joins TRBV28 to TRBJ2-4; TRBD1 agrees at 7 bases. The V gene end was trimmed by 5 bases and the J gene end by 3 bases; junction bases not matched to a gene: 7. CDR3 length: 15 amino acids. From germline, CDR1 is MDHEN and CDR2 SYDVKM. The CDR3 DNA reads TGTGCCAGCAGTCCGGGACAGAGCTTCAAAAACATTCAGTACTTC. It translates to CASSPGQSFKNIQYF.

This clonotype was picked up a small number of times. The chain has TRBV7-9 and TRBJ1-2; D is undetermined. The germline CDR1 and CDR2 sequences are SEHNR and FQNEAQ (reference sequence). The CDR3 extends over 14 amino acids. Trimming shortened V by 3 bases and J by 5 bases, and 13 bases separated the two germline ends. CDR3 loop: CASSFTTPGYGYTF. The CDR3 DNA sequence: TGTGCCAGCAGCTTCACGACCCCCGGGTATGGCTACACCTTC.

The rearrangement uses TRBV27 and TRBJ1-1; D gene uncertain. The CDR3 runs 11 residues. The V and J ends lost 7 bases and 5 bases respectively, with 8 bases between them. From germline, CDR1 is MNHEY and CDR2 SMNVEV (reference sequence). The CDR3 spells CASTWGTEAFF. The CDR3 DNA is TGTGCCAGCACATGGGGTACTGAAGCTTTCTTT.

The V gene is TRBV27, the J gene TRBJ2-5; 8 positions agree with TRBD2. The CDR3 sequence is 13 residues long. V trimming: 0 bases; J trimming: 12 bases; junction bases outside the gene matches: 6. Germline CDR1 MNHEY, CDR2 SMNVEV (reference sequence). CDR3 region: CASSLSSSGPEYF. CDR3 sequence (DNA): TGTGCCAGCAGTTTATCGTCTAGCGGGCCCGAGTACTTC.

This clonotype was seen only a few times. The CDR3 sequence is CASSAPGQGGSGSIHEQYF. CDR3 coding DNA: TGTGCCAGCAGCGCTCCGGGACAGGGAGGTTCAGGTAGCATCCACGAGCAGTACTTC. V usage is TRBV7-6 and J usage is TRBJ2-7, with TRBD1 identical over 9 bases. Germline loops: CDR1 SGHVS, CDR2 FNYEAQ. The CDR3 is 19 residues long. V trimming: 5 bases; J trimming: 5 bases; junction bases outside the gene matches: 22.

This clonotype has more than one count but fewer than ten. J is TRBJ1-2 and V is TRBV7-9; TRBD1 agrees at 7 bases. Germline V gene lookup returns CDR1 SEHNR and CDR2 FQNEAQ (reference sequence). The CDR3 length is 15 residues. The ends lost 1 base at V and 8 bases at J; junction bases unmatched: 10. The CDR3 nucleotides read TGTGCCAGCAGCTTAGGGGATGCGGGGACAGAAGGCTACACCTTC. This encodes CASSLGDAGTEGYTF.

This chain links TRBV12-3 or TRBV12-4 with TRBJ2-7; maybe TRBD1 (6 bases). V lost 6 bases and J 4 bases, leaving 16 bases between the germline ends. The CDR3 covers 14 residues. In DNA, the CDR3 is TGTGCCAGCAGACCTTCGGACAGCCCTTACGAGCAGTACTTC. Residues: CASRPSDSPYEQYF.

V is TRBV5-1 and J is TRBJ2-5; D tentatively fits TRBD1 or TRBD2 (5 bases each). V was trimmed by 0 bases and J by 1 base, leaving 13 bases between them. The CDR3 is 16 residues long. Germline values: CDR1 SGHRS, CDR2 YFSETQ. CDR3 residues: CASSLDPGPSQETQYF. CDR3 coding DNA: TGCGCCAGCAGCTTGGATCCGGGGCCGTCCCAAGAGACCCAGTACTTC.

This clonotype was seen a few times. V is TRBV29-1 and J is TRBJ2-1; D possibly matches TRBD1 or TRBD2 (5 bases each). Germline V gene lookup returns CDR1 SQVTM and CDR2 ANQGSEA. This CDR3 is 13 amino acids long. Trimming removed 5 bases at V and 8 bases at J, with 16 bases between. The CDR3: CSVSGKGMDEQFF. In DNA form, the CDR3 reads TGCAGCGTTTCCGGGAAGGGGATGGATGAGCAGTTCTTC.

The chain joins TRBV4-1 to TRBJ2-7; D is unresolved. V lost 2 bases and J lost 6, with 11 bases in between. Germline CDR1 and CDR2: MGHRA and YSYEKL. This CDR3 contains 13 residues. CDR3 loop: CASSQFPGGEQYF. The CDR3 region has the DNA TGCGCCAGCAGCCAATTTCCGGGTGGCGAGCAGTACTTC.

The chain employs TRBV24-1 and TRBJ2-5; D may be TRBD1 or TRBD2 (5 bases each). Trimming pared 6 bases from V and 4 bases from J, leaving 17 bases between. The CDR3 is 15 residues long. Germline loops: CDR1 KGHDR, CDR2 SFDVKD. CDR3 bases: TGTGCCACCAGTCCTTGGGACGGAACTCGAGAGACCCAGTACTTC. It yields the protein CATSPWDGTRETQYF.

The chain couples TRBV27 to TRBJ2-2; D not certain. The V gene lost 7 bases and the J gene lost 2 bases, with 8 bases spanning the gap. This CDR3 is 13 amino acids long. CDR1 and CDR2 from the germline V gene are MNHEY and SMNVEV (reference sequence). The CDR3 loop is CASIDVNTGELFF. The CDR3 DNA sequence: TGTGCCAGCATCGACGTTAACACCGGGGAGCTGTTTTTT.

The chain employs TRBV5-1 and TRBJ2-5; 8 bases agree with TRBD1. CDR1 is SGHRS, CDR2 YFSETQ, per germline. V shed 4 bases, J shed 5 bases, and the junction held 4 bases outside the gene matches. The CDR3 loop spans 13 amino acids. In nucleotides, the CDR3 is TGCGCCAGCAGCGAGACAGGGGACGAGACCCAGTACTTC. It translates to CASSETGDETQYF.

This clonotype has only a few counts. This chain uses TRBV25-1 with TRBJ2-3; no clear D gene. Germline V CDR1 and CDR2: MGHDK, SYGVNS. The V gene lost 2 bases and the J gene lost 6 bases, with 0 bases spanning the gap. The CDR3 sequence is 10 residues long. CDR3 coding DNA: TGTGCCAGCAGTGAAGATACGCAGTATTTT. This codes for CASSEDTQYF.

This clonotype has more than one count but fewer than ten. The chain recombines TRBV29-1 with TRBJ2-5; D gene ambiguous. Germline V lookup: CDR1 SQVTM, CDR2 ANQGSEA. V lost 3 bases and J lost 4, with 12 bases in between. This CDR3 comprises 13 residues. CDR3 loop: CSVDEPYLETQYF. The CDR3, as DNA: TGCAGCGTTGATGAGCCTTATCTAGAGACCCAGTACTTC.

This chain's CDR3 is CASSLADDNLAKLFF. As DNA, the CDR3 is TGTGCCAGCAGCTTAGCGGACGACAATCTAGCAAAACTGTTTTTT. This sequence joins TRBV7-2 and TRBJ1-4, with D hard to call. Germline V gene lookup returns CDR1 SGHTA and CDR2 FQGNSA. Trimming removed 0 bases at V and 10 bases at J, with 15 bases between. The CDR3 length is 15 residues.

The J gene is TRBJ2-7, the V gene TRBV4-3, with TRBD1 matching 7 bases. CDR3 size: 15 residues. J was trimmed by 3 bases and V by 2 bases; bases with no gene match: 7. Germline loops: CDR1 LGHNA, CDR2 YSLEER. The CDR3, as DNA: TGCGCCAGCAGCCAAACCTCAGGGGGTTACTACGAGCAGTACTTC. Translated: CASSQTSGGYYEQYF.

This clonotype was detected only once. The chain uses TRBV25-1 and TRBJ2-7; no clear D gene. The V gene's germline CDR1 is MGHDK and CDR2 SYGVNS. The ends were cut back, 1 base at V and 2 bases at J, with 9 bases in the middle. This CDR3 is 14 amino acids long. CDR3 sequence (DNA): TGTGCCAGCAGTGAATGGGGTTACGCCTACGAGCAGTACTTC. As protein: CASSEWGYAYEQYF.

This chain links TRBV12-3 or TRBV12-4 with TRBJ1-5; weak D call: TRBD1 (5 bases). This CDR3 is 14 amino acids long. Deletions cut 5 bases from V and 4 bases from J, with 12 bases between. The CDR3 sequence is CASSASTVNQPQHF. The CDR3 DNA reads TGTGCCAGCAGTGCTTCGACAGTAAATCAGCCCCAGCATTTT.

The rearrangement joins TRBV29-1 to TRBJ2-2; TRBD1 agrees at 7 bases. V shed 4 bases, J shed 5 bases, and the junction held 7 bases outside the gene matches. CDR3 size: 14 residues. CDR1 and CDR2 from the germline V gene are SQVTM and ANQGSEA. In nucleotides, the CDR3 is TGCAGCGTTGTATTGCAGGGGGAGACCGGGGAGCTGTTTTTT. Protein product: CSVVLQGETGELFF.

This clonotype was observed a handful of times. The chain has TRBV12-3 or TRBV12-4 and TRBJ2-7; perhaps TRBD2 as D (6 bases). V lost 5 bases and J lost 4, with 12 bases in between. The CDR3 runs to 13 residues. Here the CDR3 DNA reads TGTGCCAGCAGTCCCCGACTAGTGTACGAGCAGTACTTC. This encodes CASSPRLVYEQYF.

The V gene is TRBV29-1, the J gene TRBJ2-7, with 9 bases that match TRBD1. CDR1 is SQVTM and CDR2 is ANQGSEA in the germline V gene. The CDR3 sequence is 15 residues long. The ends lost 2 bases at V and 5 bases at J; junction bases unmatched: 10. In DNA, the CDR3 is TGCAGCGTTGAAACCCCGGACAGGGGCCGGGACGAGCAGTACTTC. As protein: CSVETPDRGRDEQYF.

This clonotype has only a few counts. The chain carries TRBV6-5 and TRBJ1-6; D might be TRBD1 (6 bases). Trimming pared 0 bases from V and 6 bases from J, leaving 9 bases between. The CDR3 totals 15 residues. CDR1 and CDR2 (germline): MNHEY, SVGAGI. The CDR3 region is CASSYSQGTNSPLHF. CDR3 bases: TGTGCCAGCAGTTACTCGCAGGGGACTAATTCACCCCTCCACTTT.